These T cell receptor beta chains were read from a single sample in a study of T cells after yellow fever vaccination. TCRdb redid the calling of the 5' RACE reads with MiXCR, one entry per CDR3 protein. Among about 140,000 distinct CDR3 sequences listed, about 6.9% were seen once. The input for sequencing was CD4+ T cells sorted from PBMCs, taken 10 days after the yellow fever booster vaccination. The receptor set was obtained from a man younger than 45 who received the YFV17D yellow fever vaccine. Each CDR3 is given with its conserved first and last residue. D genes are given only for firm matches. Expanded clones are given a class, and other clones once, few, many or no size at all.

d_gene: NA
j_gene: TRBJ2-7
abundance: many
len: 13
v_gene: TRBV5-1
CDR3nt: TGCGCCAGCAGCTCAACAGGGTCGTACGAGCAGTACTTC
CDR3aa: CASSSTGSYEQYF

d_gene: TRBD2
j_gene: TRBJ2-3
abundance: many
len: 14
v_gene: TRBV6-5
CDR3nt: TGTGCCAGCAAGCTAGCGGGAGGCACAGATACGCAGTATTTT
CDR3aa: CASKLAGGTDTQYF

d_gene: NA
j_gene: TRBJ2-4
abundance: many
len: 15
v_gene: TRBV30
CDR3nt: TGTGCCTGCGTCCCGGGCAGATTAGCCAAAAACATTCAGTACTTC
CDR3aa: CACVPGRLAKNIQYF

d_gene: TRBD2
j_gene: TRBJ2-5
abundance: many
len: 16
v_gene: TRBV5-1
CDR3nt: TGCGCCAGCAGCTTGGCCGGGCGGGAGTGGGAAGAGACCCAGTACTTC
CDR3aa: CASSLAGREWEETQYF

d_gene: NA
j_gene: TRBJ2-7
abundance: few
len: 16
v_gene: TRBV10-2
CDR3nt: TGCGCCAGCAGTCGTATCAATCTACAGGGAGAGGACGAGCAGTACTTC
CDR3aa: CASSRINLQGEDEQYF

d_gene: TRBD2
j_gene: TRBJ2-5
abundance: NA
len: 14
v_gene: TRBV7-2
CDR3nt: TGTGCCAGCAGCCCGAGGATCGGGGGGGAGACCCAGTACTTC
CDR3aa: CASSPRIGGETQYF

d_gene: NA
j_gene: TRBJ2-1
abundance: many
len: 15
v_gene: TRBV15
CDR3nt: TGTGCCACCAGCAGAGATCTGGCGGTCGTTAATGAGCAGTTCTTC
CDR3aa: CATSRDLAVVNEQFF

d_gene: TRBD2
j_gene: TRBJ2-1
abundance: many
len: 18
v_gene: TRBV19
CDR3nt: TGTGCCAGTACCTCCTGGTCCACTAGCGGGAGCCCCTACAATGAGCAGTTCTTC
CDR3aa: CASTSWSTSGSPYNEQFF

d_gene: NA
j_gene: TRBJ2-1
abundance: many
len: 14
v_gene: TRBV20-1
CDR3nt: TGCAGTGCTATGGGGCCAGTCTTCTACAATGAGCAGTTCTTC
CDR3aa: CSAMGPVFYNEQFF

d_gene: NA
j_gene: TRBJ1-5
abundance: few
len: 14
v_gene: TRBV9
CDR3nt: TGTGCCAGCAGCGTAGCCGGGGCGCGCGGGCCCCAGCATTTT
CDR3aa: CASSVAGARGPQHF